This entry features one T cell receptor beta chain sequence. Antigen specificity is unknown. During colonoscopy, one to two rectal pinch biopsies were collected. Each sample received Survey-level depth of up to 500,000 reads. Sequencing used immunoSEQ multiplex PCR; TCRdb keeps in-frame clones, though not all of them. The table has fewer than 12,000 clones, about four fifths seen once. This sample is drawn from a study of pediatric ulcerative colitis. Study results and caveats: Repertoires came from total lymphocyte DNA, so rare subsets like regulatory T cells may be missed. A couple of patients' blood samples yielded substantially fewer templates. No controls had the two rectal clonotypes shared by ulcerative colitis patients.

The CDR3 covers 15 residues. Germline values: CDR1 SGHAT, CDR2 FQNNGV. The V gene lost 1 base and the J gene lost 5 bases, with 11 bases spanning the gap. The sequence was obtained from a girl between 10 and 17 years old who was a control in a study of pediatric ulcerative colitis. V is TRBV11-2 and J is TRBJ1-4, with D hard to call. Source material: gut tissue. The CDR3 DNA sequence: TGTGCCAGCAGCTTAGGGCCAGGCGGAAATGAAAAACTGTTTTTT. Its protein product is CASSLGPGGNEKLFF.